This entry is about one TCR beta chain. Germline loops: CDR1 SGDLS, CDR2 YYNGEE. The CDR3 runs to 16 residues. Unmatched junction bases numbered 6, after V lost 3 bases and J lost 7 bases. This record comes from a study of blood T cell repertoires in COVID-19. Whole-study context: The United States, Italy and Spain provided the acute and convalescent COVID-19 samples. Nucleic acid was either cDNA or gDNA, and it came from T cells, B-cell-depleted T cells, or PBMCs.

Profiled with immunoSEQ multiplex PCR; TCRdb holds only in-frame clones, not every one. The table has over 120,000 clones, around 81% seen once. J is TRBJ2-1 and V is TRBV9; 14 nucleotides agree with TRBD2. The source is a human donor in a cohort sampled during active COVID-19. The sequenced sample was peripheral blood. CDR3 sequence reads: CASSGGLAGDGNEQFF. CDR3 DNA: TGTGCCAGCAGCGGGGGACTAGCGGGAGATGGTAATGAGCAGTTCTTC.